Each of the 30 T cell receptor beta chains below was sequenced from the same sample in a study of CD8 T cells in Susac syndrome (dated by TCRdb to about 2019). The library was made by the immunoSEQ multiplex PCR assay. RNA was extracted with the RNeasy kit and roughly 0.5 to 1 ug was reverse transcribed using random hexamers. The public sequencing data were trimmed at Q25 with fastp and processed into clonotypes with MiXCR by TCRdb, which kept only in-frame beta chains. Records with the same CDR3 protein are collapsed into one entry carrying the most frequent genes and DNA. This sample gives about 400,000 distinct CDR3 sequences in total; more than 70% of them show up just once. In total, the top ten clones hold 0.09% to 0.15% of the sample. The sequencing input was CD8+ T cells from PBMCs. These receptors came from a human donor with multiple sclerosis.

This clonotype has a single count. V is TRBV27 and J is TRBJ2-1; 7 nucleotides line up with TRBD2. Looked up from germline, CDR1 is MNHEY and CDR2 is SMNVEV (reference sequence). This CDR3 spans 13 amino acids. V lost 10 bases, J lost 7 bases, and 10 bases stayed unmatched. For the CDR3, the DNA is TGTGCCACCGTTCTTGGCGGGAGTAATGAGCAGTTCTTC. As protein: CATVLGGSNEQFF.

The J gene is TRBJ2-2, the V gene TRBV2, with no clear D. Trimming stripped 2 bases from V and 2 bases from J, with 6 bases between. The germline V gene has CDR1 SNHLY and CDR2 FYNNEI. This CDR3 has 14 residues. CDR3: CASSELLNTGELFF. The CDR3 bases are TGTGCCAGCAGTGAACTCTTAAACACCGGGGAGCTGTTTTTT.

This chain connects TRBV5-4 to TRBJ1-2; 9 bases line up with TRBD1. CDR3 length: 14 amino acids. Trimming removed 5 bases from V and 4 bases from J; junction bases left unmatched: 6. Germline V CDR1 and CDR2: SGHNT, YYREEE (reference sequence). The CDR3 nucleotides read TGTGCCAGCAGACCGGACAGGGGTGCCTATGGCTACACCTTC. It encodes CASRPDRGAYGYTF. Full variable domain (remainder filled in from reference TRBV5-4 and TRBJ1-2): ETGVTQSPTHLIKTRGQQVTLRCSSQSGHNTVSWYQQALGQGPQFIFQYYREEENGRGNFPPRFSGLQFPNYSSELNVNALELDDSALYLCASRPDRGAYGYTFGSGTRLTVV.

The chain combines TRBV23-1 with TRBJ2-1, with 9 positions matching TRBD1. TRBV23-1 has ORF status, its function being uncertain. With V trimmed by 7 bases and J by 15 bases, 19 bases remained unmatched. CDR3 length: 15 residues. Written as DNA, the CDR3 is TGCGCCAGCATCAAAACAGGGGGCGATCCCCTTTTCCGGTTCTTC. Protein: CASIKTGGDPLFRFF.

The rearrangement links TRBV6-5 to TRBJ2-5; 11 bases agree with TRBD1. The CDR3 spans 15 residues. CDR1 is MNHEY and CDR2 is SVGAGI in the germline V gene. Trimming at V came to 1 base and at J to 5 bases, leaving 3 bases not matched to a gene. CDR3 in DNA: TGTGCCAGCAGTTACTGGACAGGGGGCGAGGAGACCCAGTACTTC. This encodes CASSYWTGGEETQYF.

The chain couples TRBV12-3 or TRBV12-4 to TRBJ1-2, with D hard to call. Between the trimmed V and J ends, which lost 1 base and 6 bases, there was a span of 9 bases. The CDR3 runs 13 residues. The CDR3 region is CASSLGVSDGYTF. The CDR3 nucleotides are TGTGCCAGCAGTTTAGGGGTTTCGGATGGCTACACCTTC.

This clonotype was seen once. The chain recombines TRBV15 with TRBJ1-1; D is unresolved. This CDR3 is built from 14 residues. Germline V CDR1 and CDR2: LNHNV, YYDKDF (reference sequence). Trimming left V 5 bases short and J 1 base short, with 11 bases between. The CDR3 protein is CATSSTMANTEAFF. CDR3 DNA: TGTGCCACCAGCTCCACGATGGCGAACACTGAAGCTTTCTTT.

This clonotype appeared once. The V gene is TRBV28, the J gene TRBJ2-7; 10 nucleotides agree with TRBD1. The CDR3 sequence is 16 residues long. The germline V gene encodes CDR1 MDHEN and CDR2 SYDVKM. V lost 5 bases and J lost 1; bases outside the gene matches: 8. CDR3 region: CASSPGTGVYSYEQYF. DNA of the CDR3: TGTGCCAGCAGTCCCGGGACAGGGGTCTATTCCTACGAGCAGTACTTC. The full variable domain, in which reference TRBV28 and TRBJ2-7 provide the parts outside the CDR3, is DVKVTQSSRYLVKRTGEKVFLECVQDMDHENMFWYRQDPGLGLRLIYFSYDVKMKEKGDIPEGYSVSREKKERFSLILESASTNQTSMYLCASSPGTGVYSYEQYFGPGTRLTVT.

This clonotype was found once. The chain is built from TRBV20-1 and TRBJ2-1; 9 nucleotides align to TRBD1. V shed 3 bases and J 8 bases; nucleotides not matched to a gene: 11. This CDR3 has 15 amino acids. In germline, CDR1 is DFQATT, CDR2 SNEGSKA (reference sequence). The DNA for the CDR3 is TGCAGTGCTAGGGCACTTCCGGGACAGGGTCATGAGCAGTTCTTC. Its protein product is CSARALPGQGHEQFF.

The rearrangement joins TRBV6-1 to TRBJ1-5, with 7 bases matching TRBD1. V trimming: 4 bases; J trimming: 3 bases; junction bases outside the gene matches: 9. In germline, CDR1 is MNHNS, CDR2 SASEGT. The CDR3 sequence is 16 residues long. The CDR3, as DNA: TGTGCCAGCAGTGGCGGGACAGACCAAATCAATCAGCCCCAGCATTTT. Amino acid sequence: CASSGGTDQINQPQHF.

The CDR3 coding sequence is TGTGCCTGGAGTGTACCCCCCCCTGAAGCTTTCTTT. Translated: CAWSVPPPEAFF. The chain has TRBV30 and TRBJ1-1; unclear D gene. Germline V CDR1 and CDR2: GTSNPN, SVGIG (reference sequence). This CDR3 region has 12 residues. Trimming pared 0 bases from V and 6 bases from J, leaving 8 bases between. The variable domain in full, completed from reference TRBV30 and TRBJ1-1, reads SQTIHQWPATLVQPVGSPLSLECTVEGTSNPNLYWYRQAAGRGLQLLFYSVGIGQISSEVPQNLSASRPQDRQFILSSKKLLLSDSGFYLCAWSVPPPEAFFGQGTRLTVV.

This clonotype appeared a few times. The chain's CDR3 is CASRRQGGGAFF. The CDR3 DNA is TGTGCCAGCAGGCGACAGGGTGGGGGAGCTTTCTTT. The chain employs TRBV12-3 or TRBV12-4 and TRBJ1-1; 7 nucleotides align to TRBD1. The V segment lost 6 bases and the J segment 10 bases; nucleotides outside the gene matches: 8. The CDR3 runs 12 residues.

This chain connects TRBV5-1 to TRBJ2-3; TRBD2 matches 8 bases. Trimming cost V 0 bases and J 2 bases; bases outside gene matches: 14. The germline gives CDR1 SGHRS, CDR2 YFSETQ. This CDR3 region has 19 residues. The CDR3 here is CASSLARSGGLPATDTQYF. CDR3 in DNA: TGCGCCAGCAGCTTGGCCAGGAGCGGGGGACTTCCTGCCACAGATACGCAGTATTTT.

This sequence joins TRBV28 and TRBJ1-1; perhaps TRBD1 as D (6 bases). This CDR3 has 11 amino acids. Trimming cost V 5 bases and J 11 bases, with 12 bases left between them. Germline CDR1 is MDHEN and CDR2 is SYDVKM. CDR3 in DNA: TGTGCCAGCAGTCGACCGGGGGCTGCTTTCTTT. The encoded protein is CASSRPGAAFF.

The CDR3 DNA reads TGTGCCAGCATGAGGACAACGAACACTGAAGCTTTCTTT. Protein product: CASMRTTNTEAFF. The chain is built from TRBV5-4 and TRBJ1-1; possibly TRBD1 for D (5 bases). Per germline, CDR1 SGHNT and CDR2 YYREEE (reference sequence). Trimming removed 6 bases from V and 1 base from J, with 10 bases in between. The length of the CDR3 is 13 residues.

This clonotype has more than one count but fewer than ten. The V and J genes are TRBV11-2 and TRBJ2-5; D is unclear. With 5 bases removed from V and 4 bases from J, the gap between germline ends came to 14 bases. The CDR3 consists of 14 residues. Germline V CDR1 and CDR2: SGHAT, FQNNGV. This chain's CDR3 is CASSPERYSETQYF. CDR3 bases: TGTGCCAGCAGCCCCGAGCGCTATTCAGAGACCCAGTACTTC.

This clonotype was observed a few times. The chain joins TRBV27 to TRBJ1-3, with D perhaps matching TRBD1 (6 bases). Germline-derived CDR1 and CDR2 are MNHEY and SMNVEV (reference sequence). V was shortened by 4 bases and J by 8 bases, with 12 bases between the two germline ends. This CDR3 has 13 residues. This CDR3 is CASSSGGRDTIYF. The CDR3 coding sequence is TGTGCCAGCAGTTCCGGGGGCAGGGACACCATATATTTT.

The V and J genes are TRBV6-1 and TRBJ1-2; 7 positions agree with TRBD1. This CDR3 spans 15 amino acids. Per the germline V gene, CDR1 is MNHNS and CDR2 is SASEGT. Unmatched junction bases numbered 8, after V lost 4 bases and J lost 3 bases. CDR3 coding DNA: TGTGCCAGCAGTGGACGTCATACAGGGGACTATGGCTACACCTTC. Encoded protein: CASSGRHTGDYGYTF.

This chain joins TRBV5-1 and TRBJ2-1, with 7 bases identical to TRBD1. CDR1 is SGHRS, CDR2 YFSETQ, per germline. The CDR3 sequence is 16 residues long. The V gene end was trimmed by 4 bases and the J gene end by 0 bases; junction bases not matched to a gene: 7. For the CDR3, the DNA is TGCGCCAGCAGCACAGGGGACCAAAGCTCCTACAATGAGCAGTTCTTC. It specifies CASSTGDQSSYNEQFF. The full variable domain, completed using reference TRBV5-1 and TRBJ2-1, is KAGVTQTPRYLIKTRGQQVTLSCSPISGHRSVSWYQQTPGQGLQFLFEYFSETQRNKGNFPGRFSGRQFSNSRSEMNVSTLELGDSALYLCASSTGDQSSYNEQFFGPGTRLTVL.

The chain employs TRBV10-3 and TRBJ2-5, with TRBD1 matching over 9 bases. Looked up from germline, CDR1 is ENHRY and CDR2 is SYGVKD. Trimming took 10 bases from V and 3 from J; bases not matched to a gene: 12. The length of the CDR3 is 15 residues. The CDR3 region is CATQTGGEPEETQYF. The CDR3, as DNA: TGTGCCACCCAGACAGGGGGGGAACCCGAAGAGACCCAGTACTTC.

V usage is TRBV5-1 and J usage is TRBJ1-4; D is unclear. Germline V lookup: CDR1 SGHRS, CDR2 YFSETQ. The CDR3 loop spans 14 amino acids. Trimming left V 1 base short and J 5 bases short, with 9 bases between. Here the CDR3 DNA reads TGCGCCAGCAGCTTGCACGGGGAAAATGAAAAACTGTTTTTT. It yields the protein CASSLHGENEKLFF. The full variable domain, in which reference TRBV5-1 and TRBJ1-4 provide the parts outside the CDR3, is KAGVTQTPRYLIKTRGQQVTLSCSPISGHRSVSWYQQTPGQGLQFLFEYFSETQRNKGNFPGRFSGRQFSNSRSEMNVSTLELGDSALYLCASSLHGENEKLFFGSGTQLSVL.

The chain combines TRBV5-1 with TRBJ2-2; 8 bases fit TRBD2. Germline CDR1 and CDR2: SGHRS and YFSETQ. This CDR3 is 16 amino acids long. V shed 1 base and J 0 bases; nucleotides not matched to a gene: 2. In DNA form, the CDR3 reads TGCGCCAGCAGCTTGACCGGGGGGGCGAACACCGGGGAGCTGTTTTTT. As protein: CASSLTGGANTGELFF.

The chain has TRBV4-1 and TRBJ1-6, with 7 bases aligning to TRBD1. The CDR3 covers 17 residues. The germline CDR1 and CDR2 sequences are MGHRA and YSYEKL. Trimming took 1 base from V and 5 from J; bases not matched to a gene: 8. CDR3 residues: CASSQAPTGLNNSPLHF. As DNA, the CDR3 is TGCGCCAGCAGCCAAGCCCCGACAGGGTTGAATAATTCACCCCTCCACTTT.

The rearrangement links TRBV10-3 to TRBJ2-1, with D hard to call. Germline V gene lookup returns CDR1 ENHRY and CDR2 SYGVKD. The length of the CDR3 is 15 residues. Trimming removed 0 bases at V and 2 bases at J, with 8 bases between. The CDR3: CAISESGSTYNEQFF. CDR3 in DNA: TGTGCCATCAGTGAGTCGGGCAGCACCTACAATGAGCAGTTCTTC.

The CDR3 region has the DNA TGTGCCAGTAGTCAGGACAGAATTACAGATACGCAGTATTTT. Protein product: CASSQDRITDTQYF. V and J are TRBV19 and TRBJ2-3, with D tentatively TRBD1 (6 bases). The ends were cut back, 5 bases at V and 3 bases at J, with 12 bases in the middle. Per the germline V gene, CDR1 is LNHDA and CDR2 is SQIVND (reference sequence). The CDR3 spans 14 residues.

The V call is TRBV5-6, the J call TRBJ1-2; D not certain. Germline CDR1 is SGHDT and CDR2 is YYEEEE. The CDR3 runs 13 residues. Trimming left V 3 bases short and J 0 bases short, with 6 bases between. CDR3 in DNA: TGTGCCAGCAGCTCCATTACTAACTATGGCTACACCTTC. The encoded protein is CASSSITNYGYTF.

V usage is TRBV5-1 and J usage is TRBJ2-7; D is unclear. There are 16 residues in the CDR3. Trimming shortened V by 0 bases and J by 2 bases, and 15 bases separated the two germline ends. Germline values: CDR1 SGHRS, CDR2 YFSETQ. This CDR3 is CASSLVPARTTYEQYF. The CDR3 region has the DNA TGCGCCAGCAGCTTGGTACCGGCCAGGACGACCTACGAGCAGTACTTC.

In regard to this clonotype: At one end the junction does not follow the germline gene, possibly because of a read error. The chain combines TRBV6-5 with TRBJ1-5; unclear D gene. The CDR3 is 15 amino acids. Germline V CDR1 and CDR2: MNHEY, SVGAGI. The CDR3 here is CASSPDAHSNRPQHF. CDR3 coding DNA: TGTGCCAGCAGCCCCGACGCTCATAGCAATCGGCCCCAGCATTTT.

This rearrangement joins TRBV6-5 to TRBJ2-3; 11 bases map to TRBD2. The CDR3 has 17 residues. CDR1 MNHEY and CDR2 SVGAGI come from the germline V gene. J lost 3 bases, V lost 1 base, and 6 bases had no gene match. The CDR3 DNA is TGTGCCAGCAGTTACTTACTAATAGCGGGGGGGACAGATACGCAGTATTTT. It is translated as CASSYLLIAGGTDTQYF.

J is TRBJ1-2 and V is TRBV10-3; 8 bases fit TRBD1. The V gene's germline CDR1 is ENHRY and CDR2 SYGVKD. The CDR3 runs 15 residues. With V trimmed by 6 bases and J by 7 bases, 13 bases remained unmatched. The CDR3 reads CAISAEGARGPGYTF. As DNA, the CDR3 is TGTGCCATCAGCGCGGAGGGGGCCAGGGGGCCTGGCTACACCTTC.